The rows below give T cell receptor beta chains drawn from one sample of a study of vaccination and CD4 T cells after COVID-19. TCRdb used MiXCR to reprocess the PCR reads, holding one entry per CDR3 protein. Of 13,000 to 15,000 distinct CDR3 sequences listed, 34% are singletons. The antigens for these receptors are not known. The sequenced sample consisted of cultured CD4+ T cells from blood. All receptors come from a human donor with COVID-19. Both conserved end residues are part of each CDR3. Where a row states a size, it is once, few, many or the class of an expanded clone; other rows omit it.

TRBV7-8,-,15,CASSLARRARGGYTF
TRBV6-1,few,16,CASSPARHQGTDTQYF
TRBV2,-,18,CASSEGLTGRPPGSPLHF
TRBV7-9,medium-sized,16,CASSFSRGVLAGELFF
TRBV7-2,-,16,CASSSNPPGRGETQYF
TRBV5-4,-,13,CASSLSRGNEQFF
TRBV19,-,13,CASSIQALGGAFF
TRBV2,few,12,CASRDDRNGYTF
TRBV6-2/TRBV6-3,-,15,CASSYLLVYYNEQFF
TRBV2,-,14,CASSGSGIQETQYF
TRBV20-1,-,13,CSARDRTNYGYTF
TRBV11-2,-,15,CASSWGGQNQETQYF
TRBV7-9,few,15,CASSLGTNSGNTIYF
TRBV19,-,16,CASSIATGATNEKLFF
TRBV27,-,18,CASGRRTSGGRGRYEQYF
TRBV15,few,11,CATSSDYEQYF
TRBV27,few,13,CASHGDRIYEQYF
TRBV19,-,15,CASSQSAQRGNTIYF
TRBV10-3,-,16,CAISDGGDKYQETQYF
TRBV5-4,few,17,CASSLGQGAQTNYGYTF
TRBV6-2/TRBV6-3,few,14,CASSSFRWNTEAFF
TRBV7-9,few,12,CASNGMEETQYF
TRBV11-2,few,15,CASSLVTGGQETQYF
TRBV7-2,-,14,CVSSQDRRGYGYTF
TRBV18,-,12,CASSPSDGTQYF
TRBV12-3/TRBV12-4,few,15,CASSFAAGVNTEAFF
TRBV5-1,few,17,CASSPRRQGAAKNIQYF